These 29 T cell receptor beta chains share one sample of origin, sequenced in a study of T cell repertoires in cytomegalovirus infection. TCRdb processed the reads anew with MiXCR; each CDR3 protein has one entry. Of 200,000 to 300,000 distinct CDR3 sequences listed, 9% to 15% are singletons. The source material was PBMCs. These receptors came from a human donor in good health (CMV status not recorded). Some clones in this sample may be carry-over from other donors' samples.

This clonotype was counted a few times. The chain combines TRBV3-1 with TRBJ2-1, with 7 bases fitting TRBD1. The CDR3 runs to 13 residues. Germline loops: CDR1 LGHDT, CDR2 YNNKEL (reference sequence). Trimming took 1 base from V and 15 from J; bases not matched to a gene: 9. CDR3: CASSQGPDRASFF. The CDR3 DNA reads TGTGCCAGCAGCCAAGGTCCCGACAGGGCGTCGTTCTTC.

This clonotype was recorded at least ten times. This sequence joins TRBV11-3 and TRBJ2-1; tentative D call: TRBD1 (5 bases). Trimming pared 8 bases from V and 8 bases from J, leaving 13 bases between. CDR1 is SGHNT, CDR2 YENEEA, per germline. CDR3 length: 12 amino acids. The CDR3 DNA follows: TGTGCCAGCGGGAACAGGATCCATGAGCAGTTCTTC. It encodes CASGNRIHEQFF. Based on the CDR3 plus reference TRBV11-3 and TRBJ2-1, the full variable domain is EAGVVQSPRYKIIEKKQPVAFWCNPISGHNTLYWYLQNLGQGPELLIRYENEEAVDDSQLPKDRFSAERLKGVDSTLKIQPAELGDSAVYLCASGNRIHEQFFGPGTRLTVL.

The sample holds a few counts of this clonotype. The chain uses TRBV6-6 and TRBJ1-1; a weak D match, TRBD1 (5 bases). V lost 7 bases to trimming and J lost 12 bases, with 15 bases between them. Germline CDR1 MNHNY, CDR2 SVGAGI (reference sequence). The length of the CDR3 is 11 residues. The CDR3 is CASTLQGASFF. Written as DNA, the CDR3 is TGTGCCAGCACCCTACAAGGGGCGTCTTTCTTT.

The rearrangement joins TRBV7-3 to TRBJ2-2; TRBD2 agrees at 13 bases. This CDR3 is built from 16 residues. Germline V gene sequence: CDR1 SGHTA, CDR2 FQGTGA. With 5 bases clipped from V and 3 bases from J, the junction kept 3 bases outside the gene matches. The CDR3 spells CASSPGTSGDTGELFF. Written as DNA, the CDR3 is TGTGCCAGCAGCCCCGGGACTAGCGGGGACACCGGGGAGCTGTTTTTT.

This clonotype showed up many times. The chain employs TRBV11-1 and TRBJ2-2; 7 positions agree with TRBD1. The V gene's germline CDR1 is SGHAT and CDR2 FQDESV (reference sequence). This CDR3 has 15 amino acids. J lost 0 bases, V lost 7 bases, and 5 bases had no gene match. The DNA of the CDR3 is TGTGCCAGCACCATTGGGACAGCGAACACCGGGGAGCTGTTTTTT. Translation gives CASTIGTANTGELFF.

There are a few counts of this clonotype. The rearrangement uses TRBV19 and TRBJ1-1; the match to TRBD1 covers 8 bases. V gave up 5 bases and J gave up 4 bases; unmatched junction bases: 6. The CDR3 extends over 14 amino acids. Germline CDR1 reads LNHDA; CDR2 reads SQIVND (reference sequence). DNA of the CDR3: TGTGCCAGTAGTCAACAGGGGGGTCCCACTGAAGCTTTCTTT. Protein sequence: CASSQQGGPTEAFF. Drawing the rest from reference TRBV19 and TRBJ1-1, the complete variable domain is DGGITQSPKYLFRKEGQNVTLSCEQNLNHDAMYWYRQDPGQGLRLIYYSQIVNDFQKGDIAEGYSVSREKKESFPLTVTSAQKNPTAFYLCASSQQGGPTEAFFGQGTRLTVV.

This clonotype was seen a few times. This chain joins TRBV5-6 and TRBJ1-2; D remains ambiguous. V lost 3 bases to trimming and J lost 8 bases, with 14 bases between them. The germline CDR1 and CDR2 sequences are SGHDT and YYEEEE. The CDR3 spans 13 residues. The chain's CDR3 is CASSSGPAGGYTF. CDR3 coding DNA: TGTGCCAGCAGCTCCGGACCAGCCGGCGGCTACACCTTC.

This clonotype has a count of ten or more. This chain uses TRBV7-2 with TRBJ1-3; D gene uncertain. This CDR3 is built from 12 residues. Trimming removed 5 bases at V and 4 bases at J, with 6 bases between. Germline CDR1 is SGHTA and CDR2 is FQGNSA. The CDR3 reads CASSQPGNTIYF. Written as DNA, the CDR3 is TGTGCCAGCAGCCAACCCGGAAACACCATATATTTT.

V and J are TRBV11-2 and TRBJ2-7; 9 bases are shared with TRBD1. Trimming took 5 bases from V and 6 from J; bases not matched to a gene: 8. Germline V gene data show CDR1 as SGHAT and CDR2 as FQNNGV. This CDR3 region has 14 residues. The CDR3: CASSTGQGVIEQYF. The CDR3, as DNA: TGTGCCAGCAGCACGGGACAGGGAGTCATCGAGCAGTACTTC.

Many counts were recorded for this clonotype. The chain couples TRBV7-2 to TRBJ1-5; D ambiguous. The CDR3 covers 15 residues. CDR1 is SGHTA and CDR2 is FQGNSA in the germline V gene. V was cut by 0 bases and J by 1 base, with 7 bases left in between. CDR3 nucleotides: TGTGCCAGCAGCTTAGCGTCCGTGAGCAATCAGCCCCAGCATTTT. Amino acids: CASSLASVSNQPQHF.

This clonotype appeared many times. This chain connects TRBV7-2 to TRBJ2-1; 12 nucleotides match TRBD2. Germline values: CDR1 SGHTA, CDR2 FQGNSA. The CDR3 totals 21 residues. The V and J ends lost 1 base and 0 bases, in that order; junction bases with no gene match: 13. CDR3 DNA: TGTGCCAGCAGCTTAGAATGGGGGGGACTAGCGGGCCAAAGCTCCTACAATGAGCAGTTCTTC. Translation: CASSLEWGGLAGQSSYNEQFF. Combining the CDR3 with reference TRBV7-2 and TRBJ2-1 gives the whole variable domain GAGVSQSPSNKVTEKGKDVELRCDPISGHTALYWYRQSLGQGLEFLIYFQGNSAPDKSGLPSDRFSAERTGGSVSTLTIQRTQQEDSAVYLCASSLEWGGLAGQSSYNEQFFGPGTRLTVL.

This clonotype was seen ten or more times. The rearrangement joins TRBV12-5 to TRBJ1-2, with D possibly TRBD1 on 6 matching bases. Germline lookup yields CDR1 LGHNT and CDR2 FRNRAP. With 0 bases removed from V and 4 bases from J, the gap between germline ends came to 18 bases. The CDR3 runs to 17 residues. CDR3 bases: TGTGCTAGTGGTTTGGTAGAGGGGGAGCTCAGTCTCTATGGCTACACCTTC. Translating gives CASGLVEGELSLYGYTF.

This clonotype was seen a handful of times. V and J are TRBV6-2 or TRBV6-3 and TRBJ2-7; 7 bases line up with TRBD1. Germline CDR1 is MNHEY and CDR2 is SVGEGT. V lost 6 bases, J lost 0 bases, and 5 bases stayed unmatched. The CDR3 has 14 amino acids. CDR3 in amino acids: CASSWTGNSYEQYF. The DNA for the CDR3 is TGTGCCAGCAGCTGGACAGGCAACTCCTACGAGCAGTACTTC.

There are many counts of this clonotype. This rearrangement joins TRBV7-9 to TRBJ1-6; D is unresolved. Looked up from germline, CDR1 is SEHNR and CDR2 is FQNEAQ (reference sequence). This CDR3 is built from 14 residues. V lost 4 bases and J lost 6, with 10 bases in between. CDR3 sequence (DNA): TGTGCCAGCAGCTGGGATGGGAGTAATTCACCCCTCCACTTT. This sequence encodes CASSWDGSNSPLHF.

This clonotype was found a few times. The V gene is TRBV29-1, the J gene TRBJ2-2; maybe TRBD1 (6 bases). Trimming cost V 5 bases and J 4 bases, with 17 bases left between them. CDR3 size: 15 residues. Germline V gene sequence: CDR1 SQVTM, CDR2 ANQGSEA. CDR3 loop: CSVLPTGPGTGELFF. The CDR3 bases are TGCAGCGTTCTACCTACAGGGCCTGGCACCGGGGAGCTGTTTTTT.

This clonotype has a count of ten or more. The chain links TRBV25-1 to TRBJ1-4; possible D gene TRBD1, 5 bases. Germline V gene sequence: CDR1 MGHDK, CDR2 SYGVNS. With 4 bases removed from V and 0 bases from J, the gap between germline ends came to 12 bases. The CDR3 spans 16 residues. CDR3 nucleotides: TGTGCCAGCAGTGCCAGGGTAGGAGCAACTAATGAAAAACTGTTTTTT. Translating it yields CASSARVGATNEKLFF.

This clonotype was counted ten times or more. The chain employs TRBV7-2 and TRBJ1-4, with no clear D. There are 13 residues in the CDR3. Between the trimmed V and J ends, which lost 3 bases and 6 bases, there was a span of 8 bases. Germline CDR1 reads SGHTA; CDR2 reads FQGNSA. This CDR3 is CASSLSYDEKLFF. CDR3 DNA sequence: TGTGCCAGCAGCTTGAGCTACGATGAAAAACTGTTTTTT.

This clonotype has only a few counts. This chain links TRBV28 with TRBJ2-1, with D perhaps assigned TRBD1 or TRBD2 (5 bases each). The CDR3 has 15 amino acids. V was shortened by 1 base and J by 8 bases, with 15 bases between the two germline ends. Germline CDR1 reads MDHEN; CDR2 reads SYDVKM. The CDR3 nucleotides read TGTGCCAGCAGTTTATCCGCCGGGACCGGCGATGAGCAGTTCTTC. It encodes CASSLSAGTGDEQFF.

This clonotype was counted ten times or more. The chain is built from TRBV19 and TRBJ2-3; no firm D call. The CDR3 runs to 13 residues. The germline V gene has CDR1 LNHDA and CDR2 SQIVND (reference sequence). V dropped 6 bases and J dropped 4 bases, with 11 bases sitting between them. CDR3 in DNA: TGTGCCAGTAGCACCCTCGGCCCAGATACGCAGTATTTT. It is translated as CASSTLGPDTQYF.

This clonotype was observed a handful of times. V and J are TRBV19 and TRBJ1-3; D may be TRBD1 (5 bases). V was pared by 8 bases and J by 2 bases, with 7 bases between. This CDR3 is built from 12 residues. The germline CDR1 and CDR2 sequences are LNHDA and SQIVND (reference sequence). CDR3 sequence: CASSTAGNTIYF. CDR3 DNA sequence: TGTGCCAGTTCGACAGCTGGAAACACCATATATTTT.

This clonotype was detected a few times. The chain recombines TRBV9 with TRBJ1-3; TRBD1 matches 7 bases. The CDR3 extends over 15 amino acids. Per germline, CDR1 SGDLS and CDR2 YYNGEE. The V segment lost 4 bases and the J segment 0 bases; nucleotides outside the gene matches: 4. The CDR3 loop reads CASSHGQDSGNTIYF. CDR3 in DNA: TGTGCCAGCAGCCATGGACAGGACTCTGGAAACACCATATATTTT.

This clonotype occurred many times. The chain joins TRBV12-3 or TRBV12-4 to TRBJ1-3, with TRBD1 matching 9 bases. The V gene end was trimmed by 3 bases and the J gene end by 0 bases; junction bases not matched to a gene: 3. The CDR3 contains 16 residues. The CDR3 coding sequence is TGTGCCAGCAGTTTGGGACAGGGCGACTCTGGAAACACCATATATTTT. Translation gives CASSLGQGDSGNTIYF.

This clonotype has ten or more counts. This chain uses TRBV7-2 with TRBJ2-1; TRBD2 matches at 10 bases. Germline V gene sequence: CDR1 SGHTA, CDR2 FQGNSA. V gave up 5 bases and J gave up 7 bases; unmatched junction bases: 14. CDR3 size: 17 residues. In DNA, the CDR3 is TGTGCCAGCAGCCCGGACCCAGCGGGGGGGCTCTTGAATGAGCAGTTCTTC. Protein: CASSPDPAGGLLNEQFF.

This clonotype came up many times. The V and J genes are TRBV7-2 and TRBJ2-2; unclear D gene. The V and J ends lost 3 bases and 0 bases respectively, with 8 bases between them. The germline V gene has CDR1 SGHTA and CDR2 FQGNSA. CDR3 size: 15 residues. The CDR3 DNA reads as TGTGCCAGCAGCTTGGGCAGGACGAACACCGGGGAGCTGTTTTTT. Translating gives CASSLGRTNTGELFF.

This clonotype was seen many times. The chain carries TRBV7-2 and TRBJ2-5; a weak D match, TRBD2 (7 bases). Germline V gene lookup returns CDR1 SGHTA and CDR2 FQGNSA. Trimming removed 1 base at V and 1 base at J, with 13 bases between. The CDR3 runs to 16 residues. CDR3 bases: TGTGCCAGCAGCTTAGGTCCGGCGGGGGCCCAAGAGACCCAGTACTTC. Translating it yields CASSLGPAGAQETQYF. The full variable domain, completed using reference TRBV7-2 and TRBJ2-5, is GAGVSQSPSNKVTEKGKDVELRCDPISGHTALYWYRQSLGQGLEFLIYFQGNSAPDKSGLPSDRFSAERTGGSVSTLTIQRTQQEDSAVYLCASSLGPAGAQETQYFGPGTRLLVL.

This clonotype was detected once. CDR3 coding DNA: TGTGCCAGCAGCCGGGACAGGGGGCGAGAAAAACTGTTTTTT. Its protein is CASSRDRGREKLFF. The chain combines TRBV7-9 with TRBJ1-4; 12 bases line up with TRBD1. This CDR3 is 14 amino acids long. V lost 5 bases to trimming and J lost 8 bases; unmatched junction nucleotides: 3. Germline V gene lookup returns CDR1 SEHNR and CDR2 FQNEAQ (reference sequence).

This chain uses TRBV6-2 or TRBV6-3 with TRBJ2-1, with TRBD2 matching over 7 bases. The length of the CDR3 is 15 residues. CDR1 is MNHEY and CDR2 is SVGEGT in the germline V gene. V shed 6 bases, J shed 4 bases, and the junction held 9 bases outside the gene matches. CDR3 region: CASRPTSVRYNEQFF. The CDR3 DNA sequence: TGTGCCAGCAGGCCTACTAGCGTACGTTACAATGAGCAGTTCTTC.

This chain connects TRBV7-2 to TRBJ1-6; tentative D call: TRBD1 (5 bases). This CDR3 region has 14 residues. The germline gives CDR1 SGHTA, CDR2 FQGNSA. V lost 2 bases and J 14 bases, leaving 16 bases between the germline ends. The CDR3 nucleotides are TGTGCCAGCAGCTTAAGACGGGACCCATTAGCCCTCCACTTT. This gives the protein CASSLRRDPLALHF. The full variable domain, with the rest looked up from reference TRBV7-2 and TRBJ1-6, is GAGVSQSPSNKVTEKGKDVELRCDPISGHTALYWYRQSLGQGLEFLIYFQGNSAPDKSGLPSDRFSAERTGGSVSTLTIQRTQQEDSAVYLCASSLRRDPLALHFGNGTRLTVT.

This clonotype was seen repeatedly, ten times or more. This chain links TRBV5-1 with TRBJ1-1, with D uncertain. Germline V gene data show CDR1 as SGHRS and CDR2 as YFSETQ. V lost 0 bases, J lost 1 base, and 7 bases lay in between. The CDR3 contains 14 residues. The CDR3 DNA sequence: TGCGCCAGCAGCTTGGCAGCGGAGAACACTGAAGCTTTCTTT. Translated: CASSLAAENTEAFF.